The 12 T cell receptor beta chains reported below all come from one sample, sequenced in a study of blood T cell repertoires in COVID-19. Produced via immunoSEQ multiplex PCR; TCRdb's table is partial and in-frame only. The sample has about 180,000 clones, over 70% seen once. The sequenced sample was PBMCs or T cells enriched from blood (not recorded which). The receptor set was obtained from a man aged 60-69 years who had been exposed to COVID-19.

This chain links TRBV5-1 with TRBJ2-3; D is possibly TRBD1 (5 bases). The ends were cut back, 4 bases at V and 4 bases at J, with 10 bases in the middle. CDR1 is SGHRS and CDR2 is YFSETQ in the germline V gene. The CDR3 runs 13 residues. The CDR3 loop is CASSQGAPDTQYF. DNA of the CDR3: TGCGCCAGCAGCCAGGGTGCGCCAGATACGCAGTATTTT.

The chain uses TRBV7-3 and TRBJ2-1; 7 positions match TRBD2. Losses at the gene ends were 3 bases for V and 5 bases for J; bases not matched to a gene: 7. The CDR3 totals 15 residues. Germline CDR1 and CDR2: SGHTA and FQGTGA. DNA for the CDR3: TGTGCCAGCAGCTTTTTCGAGCGGGGAGACAATGAGCAGTTCTTC. This sequence encodes CASSFFERGDNEQFF.

This chain links TRBV25-1 with TRBJ2-3; 8 positions match TRBD2. V was pared by 5 bases and J by 5 bases, with 9 bases of the junction left unmatched. Germline V gene data show CDR1 as MGHDK and CDR2 as SYGVNS. The CDR3 runs 15 residues. As DNA, the CDR3 is TGTGCCAGCAGTCCGACTAGCGAAAAAGGAGATACGCAGTATTTT. Its translation: CASSPTSEKGDTQYF.

This chain connects TRBV7-2 to TRBJ2-7, with 7 positions matching TRBD1. Losses at the gene ends were 6 bases for V and 6 bases for J; bases not matched to a gene: 11. The CDR3 extends over 14 amino acids. Germline V gene sequence: CDR1 SGHTA, CDR2 FQGNSA. CDR3 amino acids: CASSTKTGWGEQYF. The CDR3 region has the DNA TGTGCCAGCAGTACGAAGACAGGGTGGGGCGAGCAGTACTTC.

The CDR3 sequence is CATSDSRVGNAQYF. The DNA for the CDR3 is TGTGCCACCAGTGATTCGAGGGTTGGTAATGCGCAGTACTTC. The genes are TRBV24-1 and TRBJ2-7; D is perhaps TRBD2 (5 bases). Trimming removed 2 bases at V and 9 bases at J, with 16 bases between. This CDR3 has 14 amino acids. CDR1 KGHDR and CDR2 SFDVKD come from the germline V gene.

This clone was recorded only once. This chain joins TRBV29-1 and TRBJ1-1; D uncertain. Germline CDR1 and CDR2: SQVTM and ANQGSEA. The V gene lost 2 bases and the J gene lost 4 bases, with 14 bases spanning the gap. The CDR3 spans 14 residues. This CDR3 is CSVEFVESGTEAFF. In nucleotides, the CDR3 is TGCAGCGTTGAATTTGTGGAGTCGGGCACTGAAGCTTTCTTT.

Notes on this clone: One end of the junction is discordant with germline, which a read error may explain. The identical CDR3 is also encoded by other nucleotide sequences in the sample. The CDR3 DNA is TGCGCCAGCAGTTTGGGTTACAGAGCCTACGAGCAGTACTTC. This translates into CASSLGYRAYEQYF. The rearrangement links TRBV5-1 to TRBJ2-7; D is unresolved. Germline-derived CDR1 and CDR2 are SGHRS and YFSETQ. This CDR3 comprises 14 residues.

The V and J genes are TRBV5-6 and TRBJ1-1, with D hard to call. The CDR3 runs 14 residues. The V gene's germline CDR1 is SGHDT and CDR2 YYEEEE. V was clipped by 0 bases and J by 5 bases, with 11 bases between them. Here the CDR3 DNA reads TGTGCCAGCAGCTTGGGGCCTGGAGGGACTGAAGCTTTCTTT. Translating gives CASSLGPGGTEAFF.

The chain joins TRBV2 to TRBJ1-1, with D tentatively TRBD1 (6 bases). The CDR3 sequence is 13 residues long. From germline, CDR1 is SNHLY and CDR2 FYNNEI. V lost 5 bases to trimming and J lost 6 bases, with 13 bases between them. CDR3 bases: TGTGCCAGCAGTAACCAGGGGTCCCCTGAAGCTTTCTTT. It specifies CASSNQGSPEAFF.

DNA for the CDR3: TGTGCCAGCAGCTCGATGGACAGGGCCGGTCAGCCCCAGCATTTT. Amino acid sequence: CASSSMDRAGQPQHF. The chain couples TRBV7-2 to TRBJ1-5; 8 positions agree with TRBD1. This CDR3 spans 15 amino acids. Per the germline V gene, CDR1 is SGHTA and CDR2 is FQGNSA. Trimming removed 4 bases from V and 6 bases from J; junction bases left unmatched: 8.

The J gene is TRBJ2-7, the V gene TRBV27, with 7 bases identical to TRBD1. This CDR3 is built from 15 residues. In germline, CDR1 is MNHEY, CDR2 SMNVEV (reference sequence). Trimming took 5 bases from V and 2 from J; bases not matched to a gene: 9. The CDR3 region has the DNA TGTGCCAGCAGTACCGATCAGGGGGTCGCCTACGAGCAGTACTTC. Protein product: CASSTDQGVAYEQYF.

This clone came up a few times. The genes are TRBV9 and TRBJ1-3; no reliable D call. CDR1 is SGDLS, CDR2 YYNGEE, per germline. V dropped 1 base and J dropped 7 bases, with 15 bases sitting between them. The CDR3 totals 15 residues. CDR3 sequence (DNA): TGTGCCAGCAGCGTATCTACAGATCAAGGCAACACCATATATTTT. Translation gives CASSVSTDQGNTIYF.